These T cell receptor beta chains were read from a single sample in a study of follicular helper T cells after annual influenza vaccination. Data came from immunoSEQ multiplex PCR; TCRdb stores just in-frame clones and leaves some out. Found here are more than 13,000 clones, roughly 74% of them singletons; the top ten hold 0.35% to 0.55%. Specimen: CXCR5- memory CD4+ T cells sorted from blood, collected on the day of influenza vaccination. The receptors derive from an adult who received the influenza vaccine. The CDR3 runs from the conserved cysteine through the conserved F or W. Fields, in order: V gene, clone size, J gene, D gene, CDR3 protein, CDR3 DNA. D genes are given only for firm matches. Size tells how often a clone was seen (once, few, many) or the class of an expanded clone, and some rows leave it out.

>TRBV7-3|-|TRBJ2-1|TRBD2
CASSRGAGGRLEQFF
TGTGCCAGCAGCCGGGGAGCGGGGGGGCGATTAGAGCAGTTCTTC
>TRBV5-4|few|TRBJ2-7|TRBD2
CASSFDAGGYEQYF
TGTGCCAGCAGCTTTGATGCGGGGGGCTACGAGCAGTACTTC
>TRBV13|-|TRBJ2-7|TRBD1
CASSFRNRGRVYEQYF
TGTGCCAGCAGCTTTCGGAACAGGGGGCGCGTTTACGAGCAGTACTTC
>TRBV28|-|TRBJ1-4|TRBD1
CASSSRTGKDVKLFF
TGTGCCAGCAGTTCCAGGACAGGGAAGGATGTAAAACTGTTTTTT
>TRBV5-1|-|TRBJ2-4|-
CASSLDTPLFDIQYF
TGCGCCAGCAGCTTGGACACCCCTTTGTTTGACATTCAGTACTTC
>TRBV2|-|TRBJ2-5|-
CASSDTGRETQYF
TGTGCCAGCAGTGACACAGGGAGAGAGACCCAGTACTTC
>TRBV25-1|-|TRBJ2-1|-
CASSGRTVYEQFF
TGTGCCAGCAGTGGCAGGACAGTCTATGAGCAGTTCTTC
>TRBV4-1|once|TRBJ1-4|-
CASSQEAGGGREKLFF
TGCGCCAGCAGCCAAGAGGCCGGGGGCGGGCGTGAAAAACTGTTTTTT
>TRBV18|-|TRBJ2-5|TRBD2
CASSQGTSGKETQYF
TGTGCCAGCTCACAGGGTACTAGCGGAAAAGAGACCCAGTACTTC
>TRBV5-1|-|TRBJ1-4|TRBD1
CASSLLDRGEKLFF
TGCGCCAGCAGCTTGCTGGACAGGGGTGAAAAACTGTTTTTT
>TRBV10-3|once|TRBJ1-1|-
CAIKRELNTEAFF
TGTGCCATTAAAAGGGAGTTGAACACTGAAGCTTTCTTT
>TRBV19|-|TRBJ2-1|-
CASCLTAYNEQFF
TGTGCCAGTTGTCTGACAGCTTACAATGAGCAGTTCTTC
>TRBV5-1|-|TRBJ2-1|TRBD2
CASSSLMSGGTYNEQFF
TGCGCCAGCAGCTCCCTGATGAGCGGGGGGACCTACAATGAGCAGTTCTTC
>TRBV4-1|-|TRBJ2-1|TRBD1
CASSHPTNRGKTYNEQFF
TGCGCCAGCAGCCATCCGACCAACAGGGGGAAGACGTACAATGAGCAGTTCTTC
>TRBV4-3|once|TRBJ2-7|-
CASSRGDSRYEQYF
TGCGCCAGCAGCCGGGGGGACAGCCGTTACGAGCAGTACTTC
>TRBV5-4|-|TRBJ2-3|-
CASSLGAASTDTQYF
TGTGCCAGCAGCTTGGGCGCCGCTAGCACAGATACGCAGTATTTT
>TRBV2|-|TRBJ1-1|-
CASRKEQGNTEAFF
TGTGCCAGCAGAAAAGAACAGGGAAACACTGAAGCTTTCTTT
>TRBV18|-|TRBJ2-7|TRBD2
CASSLTSGGMSYEQYF
TGTGCCAGCTCCCTCACTAGCGGGGGGATGTCCTACGAGCAGTACTTC
>TRBV2|-|TRBJ1-4|-
CASRVSPNEKLFF
TGTGCCAGCAGGGTCAGCCCTAATGAAAAACTGTTTTTT
>TRBV5-6|-|TRBJ2-3|-
CASSLWSAPGAQYF
TGTGCCAGCAGCTTGTGGTCGGCACCGGGTGCGCAGTATTTT
>TRBV21-1|once|TRBJ2-3|-
CASSTANSGYTDTQYF
TGTGCCAGCAGCACAGCGAATAGCGGGTACACAGATACGCAGTATTTT
>TRBV7-8|-|TRBJ2-1|-
CASSLRTSYNEQFF
TGTGCCAGCAGCTTGCGGACCTCCTACAATGAGCAGTTCTTC
>TRBV28|-|TRBJ1-1|-
CASSRTWNTEAFF
TGTGCCAGCAGTCGGACCTGGAACACTGAAGCTTTCTTT
>TRBV5-4|few|TRBJ2-2|-
CASSLAGRTGELFF
TGTGCCAGCAGCTTGGCAGGGCGAACCGGGGAGCTGTTTTTT
>TRBV7-2|-|TRBJ2-1|TRBD2
CASSFSGGADNEQFF
TGTGCCAGCAGCTTTAGCGGGGGGGCCGACAATGAGCAGTTCTTC
>TRBV4-1|few|TRBJ1-2|-
CASSPGGSPYPGYGYTF
TGCGCCAGCAGCCCGGGAGGCTCACCTTATCCAGGATATGGCTACACCTTC
>TRBV11-2|-|TRBJ1-1|-
CASSPRLDTEAFF
TGTGCCAGCAGCCCCCGCCTGGACACTGAAGCTTTCTTT
>TRBV7-2|-|TRBJ1-6|-
CASSLGDSSYNSPLHF
TGTGCCAGCAGCTTAGGAGATAGCTCCTATAATTCACCCCTCCACTTT
>TRBV5-6|-|TRBJ2-3|-
CASSLAGKRIRTDTQYF
TGTGCCAGCAGCTTGGCCGGAAAGCGTATCCGCACAGATACGCAGTATTTT
>TRBV15|-|TRBJ1-3|-
CATSRERDRNTIYF
TGTGCCACCAGCAGAGAGAGGGATAGAAACACCATATATTTT
>TRBV28|-|TRBJ1-4|-
CASSPRRTYSTNEKLFF
TGTGCCAGCAGTCCCCGACGGACATATTCAACTAATGAAAAACTGTTTTTT
>TRBV7-2|-|TRBJ2-1|TRBD1
CASSQLTGIYEQFF
TGTGCCAGCAGCCAACTGACAGGGATCTATGAGCAGTTCTTC
>TRBV5-6|-|TRBJ1-2|-
CASSVDQLYGYTF
TGTGCCAGCAGCGTGGATCAATTATATGGCTACACCTTC
>TRBV27|-|TRBJ1-2|-
CASSSRGSGYTF
TGTGCCAGCAGTTCAAGGGGCAGCGGCTACACCTTC
>TRBV28|-|TRBJ2-1|-
CASSRVGGAYNEQFF
TGTGCCAGCAGCCGCGTGGGGGGAGCCTACAATGAGCAGTTCTTC
>TRBV7-9|few|TRBJ1-2|-
CASSHPNQGNGYTF
TGTGCCAGCAGCCACCCGAATCAGGGGAATGGCTACACCTTC
>TRBV4-1|few|TRBJ2-6|TRBD2
CASSQGAGRSGANVLTF
TGCGCCAGCAGCCAAGGAGCGGGGAGATCTGGGGCCAACGTCCTGACTTTC
>TRBV5-8|-|TRBJ2-5|-
CASSPRNGETQYF
TGTGCCAGCAGCCCCCGTAATGGAGAGACCCAGTACTTC
>TRBV5-6|once|TRBJ2-7|TRBD2
CASSLRGGGASEQYF
TGTGCCAGCAGCTTGCGTGGCGGGGGGGCCTCCGAGCAGTACTTC
>TRBV20-1|-|TRBJ2-3|TRBD2
CSARATSAQYF
TGCAGTGCTAGAGCCACTAGCGCGCAGTATTTT
>TRBV6-1|-|TRBJ1-4|TRBD1
CASRGQGREKLFF
TGTGCCAGTAGGGGACAGGGACGTGAAAAACTGTTTTTT
>TRBV6-1|once|TRBJ2-7|-
CASSGLVGQGLSYEQYF
TGTGCCAGCAGTGGGCTGGTGGGTCAAGGCCTCTCCTACGAGCAGTACTTC
>TRBV29-1|-|TRBJ2-7|-
CSVRPLTGRSEQYF
TGCAGCGTTCGTCCCTTAACAGGGAGAAGCGAGCAGTACTTC
>TRBV7-8|-|TRBJ1-5|-
CASSLQNSNQPQHF
TGTGCCAGCAGCTTACAGAATAGCAATCAGCCCCAGCATTTT
>TRBV30|-|TRBJ1-2|-
CAWRERGEGVYGYTF
TGTGCCTGGAGGGAAAGGGGGGAGGGAGTCTATGGCTACACCTTC
>TRBV11-2|-|TRBJ2-5|TRBD1
CASRTTGGGETQYF
TGTGCCAGCAGAACGACAGGGGGCGGTGAGACCCAGTACTTC
>TRBV7-3|once|TRBJ2-5|TRBD2
CASSFMERGARETQYF
TGTGCCAGCAGCTTCATGGAGCGGGGGGCCCGCGAGACCCAGTACTTC
>TRBV5-6|-|TRBJ2-1|-
CASSLGSNNEQFF
TGTGCCAGCAGCTTGGGATCGAACAATGAGCAGTTCTTC
>TRBV7-6|-|TRBJ1-5|-
CASSSGTANQPQHF
TGTGCCAGCAGCTCGGGGACGGCTAATCAGCCCCAGCATTTT
>TRBV5-1|-|TRBJ1-2|TRBD1
CASSRTGVSGYTF
TGCGCCAGCAGCAGGACAGGGGTTTCTGGCTACACCTTC
>TRBV6-1|-|TRBJ2-2|-
CASTKRDYTGELFF
TGTGCCAGCACCAAAAGGGACTACACCGGGGAGCTGTTTTTT
>TRBV19|-|TRBJ2-1|-
CASRTRDNEQFF
TGTGCCAGTAGAACCCGGGACAATGAGCAGTTCTTC
>TRBV5-6|once|TRBJ2-1|TRBD1
CASSYRTGRYYNEQFF
TGTGCCAGCAGTTACCGGACAGGGCGGTACTACAATGAGCAGTTCTTC
>TRBV19|once|TRBJ2-2|TRBD1
CASSIWGTGKAGELFF
TGTGCCAGTAGTATCTGGGGGACAGGGAAGGCCGGGGAGCTGTTTTTT
>TRBV2|-|TRBJ1-4|-
CASRPRGGRAEKLFF
TGTGCCAGCAGGCCGAGGGGGGGGCGGGCTGAAAAACTGTTTTTT